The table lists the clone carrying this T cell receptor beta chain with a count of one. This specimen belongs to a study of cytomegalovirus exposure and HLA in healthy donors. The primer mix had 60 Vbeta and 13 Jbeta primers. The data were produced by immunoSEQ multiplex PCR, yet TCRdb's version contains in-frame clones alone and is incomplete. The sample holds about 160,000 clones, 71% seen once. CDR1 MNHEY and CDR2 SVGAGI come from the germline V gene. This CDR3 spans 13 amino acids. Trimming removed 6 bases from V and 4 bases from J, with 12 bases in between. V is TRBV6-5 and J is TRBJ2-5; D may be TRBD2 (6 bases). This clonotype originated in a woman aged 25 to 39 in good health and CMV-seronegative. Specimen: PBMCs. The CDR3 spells CASSPGGRETQYF. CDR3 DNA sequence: TGTGCCAGCAGCCCTGGGGGGAGAGAGACCCAGTACTTC.